Following are 23 T cell receptor beta chains from one sample sequenced in a study of blood T cells in healthy people across ages. Then a second PCR, running roughly 7 to 11 cycles, was carried out with a sample-barcoded 5' primer and a J-beta primer mix. TCRdb redid the calling of the 5' RACE reads with MiXCR, one entry per CDR3 protein. The sample lists around 800,000 distinct CDR3 sequences; around 45% were seen once. Material: blood. The receptor source for this set is a man older than 75 in good health.

The chain is built from TRBV28 and TRBJ2-5; D call uncertain. The J call may be mistaken, given a closer DNA end match to TRBJ2-7. This CDR3 is 11 amino acids long. Germline assignment: CDR1 MDHEN and CDR2 SYDVKM. CDR3 residues: CASSPQGEQYF. The CDR3 DNA reads as TGTGCCAGCAGTCCCCAAGGCGAGCAGTACTTC.

There are a few counts of this clonotype. The chain uses TRBV11-2 and TRBJ2-1; no clear D gene. Germline V CDR1 and CDR2: SGHAT, FQNNGV. V dropped 3 bases and J dropped 5 bases, with 11 bases sitting between them. The CDR3 covers 14 residues. CDR3 loop: CASSLLVDHNEQFF. CDR3 DNA: TGTGCCAGCAGCTTGCTCGTGGATCACAATGAGCAGTTCTTC.

The chain employs TRBV10-3 and TRBJ2-4; 8 bases fit TRBD2. From germline, CDR1 is ENHRY and CDR2 SYGVKD. The V segment lost 10 bases and the J segment 2 bases; nucleotides outside the gene matches: 10. The CDR3 is 15 residues long. DNA of the CDR3: TGTGCCACTTCTGGGCTAGCGGGCTCCAAAAACATTCAGTACTTC. Protein sequence: CATSGLAGSKNIQYF.

This clonotype was seen a handful of times. A read error may be the cause here, since a much bigger clone is one base away. J is TRBJ2-7 and V is TRBV7-2, with TRBD2 identical over 13 bases. CDR3 size: 16 residues. CDR1 and CDR2 from the germline V gene are SGHTA and FQGNSA. CDR3 sequence (DNA): TGTGCCAACAGCTCATGGACTAGCGGGAGACTATACGAGCAGTACTTC. Translated, it gives CANSSWTSGRLYEQYF.

In this sample, this clonotype turned up many times. V is TRBV5-1 and J is TRBJ2-5; unclear D gene. The CDR3 runs to 14 residues. CDR1 is SGHRS and CDR2 is YFSETQ in the germline V gene. Trimming removed 0 bases at V and 4 bases at J, with 10 bases between. CDR3 nucleotide sequence: TGCGCCAGCAGCTTGGTGCCAGGTATAGAGACCCAGTACTTC. Amino acid sequence: CASSLVPGIETQYF.

This chain joins TRBV7-9 and TRBJ2-1; the D gene is possibly TRBD2 (6 bases). The germline CDR1 and CDR2 sequences are SEHNR and FQNEAQ (reference sequence). V was cut by 5 bases and J by 2 bases, with 19 bases left in between. The CDR3 has 17 amino acids. The CDR3 protein is CASSPEGLAGTYNEQFF. The DNA for the CDR3 is TGTGCCAGCAGCCCGGAGGGTCTAGCTGGGACCTACAATGAGCAGTTCTTC.

J is TRBJ2-5 and V is TRBV10-3; 8 bases are a match to TRBD2. CDR1 ENHRY and CDR2 SYGVKD come from the germline V gene. J was trimmed by 11 bases and V by 3 bases; bases with no gene match: 14. The CDR3 consists of 15 residues. CDR3 in DNA: TGTGCCATCAGTGATTCAGCGGGAGCCAGCAATGAGCAGTACTTC. Its protein product is CAISDSAGASNEQYF.

J is TRBJ2-1 and V is TRBV7-2, with D possibly being TRBD1 or TRBD2 (5 bases each). The germline V and J ends were trimmed by 10 bases and 10 bases, with 26 bases remaining between them. Germline-derived CDR1 and CDR2 are SGHTA and FQGNSA. The CDR3 totals 15 residues. CDR3 DNA: TGTGCCACCGAACCACGGGTGGGGCTCCCGGGGGAGCAGTTCTTC. As protein: CATEPRVGLPGEQFF.

The chain joins TRBV7-2 to TRBJ2-7; D might be TRBD1 or TRBD2, each matching 5 bases. The CDR3 length is 17 residues. V lost 2 bases to trimming and J lost 0 bases, with 17 bases between them. CDR1 and CDR2 from the germline V gene are SGHTA and FQGNSA. CDR3 sequence reads: CASSLYSGTASSYEQYF. CDR3 DNA: TGTGCCAGCAGCTTATATTCGGGGACGGCGAGCTCCTACGAGCAGTACTTC.

V usage is TRBV6-6 and J usage is TRBJ1-2; TRBD1 matches 7 bases. Germline-derived CDR1 and CDR2 are MNHNY and SVGAGI (reference sequence). This CDR3 region has 11 residues. The trim removed 7 bases at V and 7 bases at J, leaving 3 bases unmatched. The CDR3: CASNDRAGYTF. As DNA, the CDR3 is TGTGCCAGCAATGACAGGGCTGGCTACACCTTC.

The chain couples TRBV20-1 to TRBJ2-1; 9 bases fit TRBD2. Germline CDR1 reads DFQATT; CDR2 reads SNEGSKA (reference sequence). The V gene end was trimmed by 6 bases and the J gene end by 4 bases; junction bases not matched to a gene: 10. The CDR3 covers 15 residues. This CDR3 is CSAPDLAGSYNEQFF. The CDR3 region has the DNA TGCAGTGCCCCTGATCTAGCGGGAAGTTACAATGAGCAGTTCTTC.

This chain connects TRBV10-3 to TRBJ2-7, with 11 bases matching TRBD2. CDR3 length: 19 residues. CDR1 and CDR2 (germline): ENHRY, SYGVKD. V trimming: 0 bases; J trimming: 5 bases; junction bases outside the gene matches: 15. CDR3 coding DNA: TGTGCCATCAGTGAGTCGGTCCTAGCGGGAGGCCCGGGGGAGAACGAGCAGTACTTC. Amino acids: CAISESVLAGGPGENEQYF.

V is TRBV7-6 and J is TRBJ2-5; a possible D gene is TRBD1 (5 bases). Germline CDR1 and CDR2: SGHVS and FNYEAQ. The CDR3 has 16 amino acids. The V gene lost 1 base and the J gene lost 11 bases, with 23 bases spanning the gap. The CDR3 region is CASSLDNRNPKREQYF. CDR3 DNA: TGTGCCAGCAGCTTAGATAACAGGAACCCAAAAAGAGAGCAGTACTTC.

The chain carries TRBV15 and TRBJ2-7, with D uncertain. The V and J ends lost 0 bases and 5 bases respectively, with 5 bases between them. Per the germline V gene, CDR1 is LNHNV and CDR2 is YYDKDF (reference sequence). The CDR3 runs 12 residues. The CDR3 region is CATSRDGHEQYF. The CDR3 region has the DNA TGTGCCACCAGCAGAGATGGCCACGAGCAGTACTTC.

J is TRBJ2-1 and V is TRBV20-1; 9 nucleotides agree with TRBD2. The junction had 10 bases not matched to a gene; V was cut back by 1 base and J by 0 bases. CDR1 and CDR2 (germline): DFQATT, SNEGSKA (reference sequence). The CDR3 runs 18 residues. CDR3 sequence (DNA): TGCAGTGCTAGAGGGGTGAAGGAGCGGGAGGTCTCCTACAATGAGCAGTTCTTC. Its translation: CSARGVKEREVSYNEQFF.

This clonotype was seen ten or more times. The chain couples TRBV20-1 to TRBJ2-3; a weak D match, TRBD1 (6 bases). Per germline, CDR1 DFQATT and CDR2 SNEGSKA (reference sequence). CDR3 length equals 11 residues. Trimming removed 3 bases at V and 5 bases at J, with 6 bases between. CDR3 protein: CSASRGDTQYF. CDR3 sequence (DNA): TGCAGTGCTAGCAGGGGAGATACGCAGTATTTT.

V and J are TRBV6-5 and TRBJ1-2; D may be TRBD1 (5 bases). The V and J ends lost 2 bases and 2 bases respectively, with 12 bases between them. Germline values: CDR1 MNHEY, CDR2 SVGAGI. CDR3 length: 15 residues. The CDR3 nucleotides read TGTGCCAGCAGTTACGCGGGACGGGGCAACTATGGCTACACCTTC. Protein sequence: CASSYAGRGNYGYTF.

This clonotype occurred a few times. The chain is built from TRBV25-1 and TRBJ2-7; the D gene is possibly TRBD2 (5 bases). Looked up from germline, CDR1 is MGHDK and CDR2 is SYGVNS. The CDR3 loop spans 14 amino acids. As DNA, the CDR3 is TGTGCGAGCCAAGAGCCCGGGGATCACCACGAGCAGTACTTC. It encodes CASQEPGDHHEQYF.

The chain employs TRBV6-5 and TRBJ2-7; TRBD1 matches at 8 bases. The J call may be wrong; the DNA end is better matched by TRBJ2-5. Germline lookup yields CDR1 MNHEY and CDR2 SVGAGI. This CDR3 region has 13 residues. The CDR3 nucleotides are TGTGCCAGCAAAAAGACAGGGGCCGAGACCCAGTACTTC. Translation gives CASKKTGAETQYF.

This clonotype appeared once. This sequence joins TRBV29-1 and TRBJ2-4, with D perhaps matching TRBD1 (5 bases). This CDR3 contains 13 residues. Trimming took off 2 bases at V and 2 bases at J, with 7 bases between the two ends. Germline loops: CDR1 SQVTM, CDR2 ANQGSEA. The chain's CDR3 is CSVEPGTKNIQYF. CDR3 bases: TGCAGCGTTGAACCAGGGACCAAAAACATTCAGTACTTC.

This clonotype has more than one count but fewer than ten. The DNA for the CDR3 is TGTGCCAGCAGCAGGGTGATGCCCCAGCATTTT. This translates into CASSRVMPQHF. The chain is built from TRBV28 and TRBJ1-5; D is possibly TRBD1 (5 bases). With 6 bases removed from V and 9 bases from J, the gap between germline ends came to 9 bases. The CDR3 loop spans 11 amino acids. Looked up from germline, CDR1 is MDHEN and CDR2 is SYDVKM.

The V and J genes are TRBV7-3 and TRBJ2-7; unclear D gene. CDR1 and CDR2 (germline): SGHTA, FQGTGA. The V end was cut by 4 bases, the J end by 7 bases, with 20 bases between. The CDR3 extends over 15 amino acids. This chain's CDR3 is CASSSGGETYNEQYF. The CDR3 DNA is TGTGCCAGCAGCTCTGGCGGAGAAACCTACAATGAGCAGTACTTC.

The chain joins TRBV2 to TRBJ2-2; D unresolved. The CDR3 totals 13 residues. The germline CDR1 and CDR2 sequences are SNHLY and FYNNEI. Deletions cut 6 bases from V and 5 bases from J, with 10 bases between. The CDR3 DNA reads as TGTGCCAGCAGGGACGACTTAACCGGGGAGCTGTTTTTT. Protein product: CASRDDLTGELFF.